What follows are 13 T cell receptor beta chains derived from one specimen sequenced in a study of read filtering for tumor transcriptome and immune sequencing. Molecular barcoded adaptors covering alpha/delta and beta/gamma chains were used on roughly 400 ng RNA. TCRdb called the reads again in MiXCR, with one record for every CDR3 protein. The table has tens of thousands of distinct CDR3 sequences, around a fifth seen once; the top ten hold roughly a sixth. The sequenced sample consisted of a population of CD138-negative cells sorted from bone marrow. Source of these receptors: a donor over 35 with multiple myeloma.

This clonotype was observed at least ten times. The V gene is TRBV5-4, the J gene TRBJ2-3, with D maybe TRBD2 (6 bases). There are 14 residues in the CDR3. The V end lost 4 bases, the J end lost 6 bases, and 15 bases lay between the germline ends. Germline CDR1 SGHNT, CDR2 YYREEE (reference sequence). The CDR3 DNA reads TGTGCCAGCAGCCCGACCGCCGGGACTGATACGCAGTATTTT. Its translation is CASSPTAGTDTQYF.

About this clonotype: This sequence is one base from a far larger clone and is likely a read error. V usage is TRBV7-2 and J usage is TRBJ1-1; D ambiguous. CDR3 length: 12 amino acids. Trimming removed 1 base from V and 8 bases from J, with 8 bases in between. CDR1 SGHTA and CDR2 FQGNSA come from the germline V gene. CDR3 nucleotide sequence: TGTGCCAGCAGCTTAGGGCAGGAAGAAGCTTTCTTT. Translated: CASSLGQEEAFF.

This clonotype was detected ten times or more. The V and J genes are TRBV28 and TRBJ1-1; 9 positions agree with TRBD1. The CDR3 is 15 residues long. Unmatched junction bases numbered 3, after V lost 4 bases and J lost 0 bases. Germline loops: CDR1 MDHEN, CDR2 SYDVKM. In DNA, the CDR3 is TGTGCCAGCAGTTCCGGACAGGGGTTGAACACTGAAGCTTTCTTT. This sequence encodes CASSSGQGLNTEAFF.

Concerning this clonotype: Given a much more abundant clone one base away, this may be a read error. The V call is TRBV7-9, the J call TRBJ2-1; TRBD2 matches at 9 bases. The germline V gene encodes CDR1 SEHNR and CDR2 FQNEAQ (reference sequence). The length of the CDR3 is 15 residues. CDR3 bases: TGTGCCAGCAGCCGGACTAGCGAGACCTACAATGGGCAGTTCTTC. Its translation: CASSRTSETYNGQFF.

This clonotype was detected many times. V gene TRBV12-3 or TRBV12-4 combines with J gene TRBJ2-2; D ambiguous. V was cut by 7 bases and J by 3 bases, with 6 bases left in between. The length of the CDR3 is 12 residues. CDR3 in amino acids: CASKGYTGELFF. CDR3 bases: TGTGCCAGCAAAGGTTACACCGGGGAGCTGTTTTTT.

This clonotype has at least ten counts. This chain joins TRBV18 and TRBJ2-3, with a tentative D call TRBD1 (6 bases). The germline V gene has CDR1 KGHSH and CDR2 LQKENI. The CDR3 covers 16 residues. Trimming cost V 1 base and J 6 bases, with 17 bases left between them. CDR3 DNA: TGTGCCAGCTCACCACGCCGCAGTTACCAGGGGGATACGCAGTATTTT. Its translation is CASSPRRSYQGDTQYF.

Details on this clonotype: One end of the junction does not line up with germline, which may come from a read error. The V call is TRBV20-1, the J call TRBJ2-7; 7 bases line up with TRBD2. CDR3 size: 13 residues. The germline CDR1 and CDR2 sequences are DFQATT and SNEGSKA (reference sequence). CDR3 in amino acids: CGAGESGTREQYF. The CDR3 DNA reads TGCGGTGCTGGAGAGAGCGGGACTCGCGAGCAGTACTTC.

At least ten counts were recorded for this clonotype. The V and J genes are TRBV29-1 and TRBJ2-1; 8 nucleotides match TRBD1. The V gene's germline CDR1 is SQVTM and CDR2 ANQGSEA. The length of the CDR3 is 14 residues. Trimming at V came to 7 bases and at J to 5 bases, leaving 10 bases not matched to a gene. DNA of the CDR3: TGCAGCGGTGACAGGGGCCTACAGAACAATGAGCAGTTCTTC. As protein: CSGDRGLQNNEQFF.

Many counts were recorded for this clonotype. This chain links TRBV20-1 with TRBJ2-1, with D maybe TRBD2 (6 bases). CDR3 length: 15 amino acids. V lost 5 bases and J lost 6, with 20 bases in between. Germline CDR1 DFQATT, CDR2 SNEGSKA (reference sequence). The CDR3 DNA reads TGCAGTGCTTACGATTCGGGAGTACGGAGCAATGAGCAGTTCTTC. Amino acids: CSAYDSGVRSNEQFF.

The table lists this clonotype with many counts. The chain is built from TRBV28 and TRBJ2-7; 8 bases are a match to TRBD2. Trimming at V came to 1 base and at J to 0 bases, leaving 5 bases not matched to a gene. CDR3 size: 16 residues. Germline V gene lookup returns CDR1 MDHEN and CDR2 SYDVKM. In DNA, the CDR3 is TGTGCCAGCAGTTTATACGGGAGGGGGAGCTCCTACGAGCAGTACTTC. Its protein is CASSLYGRGSSYEQYF.

This clonotype was observed at least ten times. V usage is TRBV2 and J usage is TRBJ2-3; D not resolved. From germline, CDR1 is SNHLY and CDR2 FYNNEI. Deletions cut 4 bases from V and 9 bases from J, with 11 bases between. CDR3 length: 12 residues. DNA of the CDR3: TGTGCCAGCAGTGCAGCAGTCAGCACGCAGTATTTT. This gives the protein CASSAAVSTQYF.

Ten or more counts support this clonotype. The chain has TRBV24-1 and TRBJ2-3; 9 bases fit TRBD2. V shed 3 bases, J shed 1 base, and the junction held 7 bases outside the gene matches. Per the germline V gene, CDR1 is KGHDR and CDR2 is SFDVKD. This CDR3 region has 17 residues. For the CDR3, the DNA is TGTGCCACCAGTGATCCCACTTGGACTAGCGGCACAGATACGCAGTATTTT. Translated, it gives CATSDPTWTSGTDTQYF.

This clonotype was seen ten or more times. CDR3 loop: CASSPPKRGYGNQPQHF. In DNA form, the CDR3 reads TGTGCCAGCAGTCCCCCCAAGCGGGGGTACGGCAATCAGCCCCAGCATTTT. The J gene is TRBJ1-5, the V gene TRBV28; the D gene is possibly TRBD1 (5 bases). The V gene's germline CDR1 is MDHEN and CDR2 SYDVKM. V was pared by 5 bases and J by 2 bases, with 19 bases between. CDR3 length: 17 residues.